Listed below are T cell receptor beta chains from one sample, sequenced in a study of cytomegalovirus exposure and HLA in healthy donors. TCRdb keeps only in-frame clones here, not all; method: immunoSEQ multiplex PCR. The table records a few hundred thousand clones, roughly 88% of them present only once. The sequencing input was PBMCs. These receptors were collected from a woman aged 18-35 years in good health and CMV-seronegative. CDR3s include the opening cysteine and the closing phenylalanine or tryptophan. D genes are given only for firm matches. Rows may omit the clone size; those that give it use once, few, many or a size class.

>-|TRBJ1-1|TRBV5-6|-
CASRISGGLTEAFF
TGTGCCAGCAGGATTTCGGGGGGTTTAACTGAAGCTTTCTTT
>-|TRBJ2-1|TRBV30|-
CACRVRGYNEQFF
TGTGCCTGCAGGGTTAGGGGTTACAATGAGCAGTTCTTC
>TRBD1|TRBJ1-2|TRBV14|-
CASSQEAGQGAHIDGYTF
TGTGCCAGCAGCCAAGAGGCGGGACAGGGGGCGCATATCGATGGCTACACCTTC
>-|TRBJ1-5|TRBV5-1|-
CASRTVPNQPQHF
TGCGCCAGCAGGACTGTACCCAATCAGCCCCAGCATTTT
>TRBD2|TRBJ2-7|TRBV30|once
CAWSGGLAGPEQYF
TGTGCCTGGAGTGGCGGACTAGCGGGGCCCGAGCAGTACTTC
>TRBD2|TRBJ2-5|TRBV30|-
CAWSTSGKAETQYF
TGTGCCTGGAGTACTAGCGGGAAGGCGGAGACCCAGTACTTC
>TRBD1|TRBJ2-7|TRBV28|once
CASSFGQGIGYEQYF
TGTGCCAGCAGTTTCGGACAGGGGATAGGATACGAGCAGTACTTC
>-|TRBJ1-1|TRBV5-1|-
CASSLETGLRAEAFF
TGCGCCAGCAGCTTGGAAACAGGGCTTAGGGCTGAAGCTTTCTTT
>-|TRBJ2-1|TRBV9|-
CASSVTSNEQFF
TGTGCCAGCAGCGTCACTAGCAATGAGCAGTTCTTC
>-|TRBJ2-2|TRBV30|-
CAWSRGMNTGELFF
TGTGCCTGGAGTAGGGGAATGAACACCGGGGAGCTGTTTTTT
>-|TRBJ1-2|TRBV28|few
CASSLTRELYGYTF
TGTGCCAGCAGTTTAACCAGGGAACTTTATGGCTACACCTTC
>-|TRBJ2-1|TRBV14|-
CASSTPGYNEQFF
TGTGCCAGCAGCACCCCAGGGTACAATGAGCAGTTCTTC
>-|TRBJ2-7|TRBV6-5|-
CASSYGTPYEQYF
TGTGCCAGCAGTTACGGGACTCCCTACGAGCAGTACTTC
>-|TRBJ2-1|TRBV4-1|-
CASSQVVPGGNEQFF
TGCGCCAGCAGCCAAGTAGTTCCGGGTGGCAATGAGCAGTTCTTC
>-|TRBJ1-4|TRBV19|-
CASTTDSYNEKLFF
TGTGCCAGTACTACGGACAGTTATAATGAAAAACTGTTTTTT
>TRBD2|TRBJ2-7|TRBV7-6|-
CASSLASLAGLDEQYF
TGTGCCAGCAGCTTAGCGTCGCTAGCGGGGTTAGACGAGCAGTACTTC
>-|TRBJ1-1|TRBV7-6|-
CASTNQGNKPNTEAFF
TGTGCCAGCACGAATCAGGGTAATAAGCCGAACACTGAAGCTTTCTTT
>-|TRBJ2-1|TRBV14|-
CASSQVEGVVADEQFF
TGTGCCAGCAGCCAAGTCGAGGGAGTAGTAGCGGATGAGCAGTTCTTC
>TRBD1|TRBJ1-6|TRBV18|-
CASSSDRVGNSPLHF
TGTGCCAGCTCATCAGACAGGGTTGGGAATTCACCCCTCCACTTT
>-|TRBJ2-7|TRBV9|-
CASSVGGHNYEQYF
TGTGCCAGCAGCGTAGGGGGACACAACTACGAGCAGTACTTC
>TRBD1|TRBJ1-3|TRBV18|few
CASSPTGANGNTIYF
TGTGCCAGCTCACCGACAGGGGCAAATGGAAACACCATATATTTT
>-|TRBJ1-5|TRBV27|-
CASSSLGSDQPQHF
TGTGCCAGCAGTTCTTTGGGGAGTGATCAGCCCCAGCATTTT
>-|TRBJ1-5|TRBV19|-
CASSIPRAGAQHF
TGTGCCAGTAGTATCCCGAGGGCCGGAGCCCAGCATTTT
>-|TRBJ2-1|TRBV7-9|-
CASTYMVGGNEQFF
TGTGCCAGCACCTACATGGTAGGGGGCAATGAGCAGTTCTTC
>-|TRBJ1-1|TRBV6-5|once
CASSSPRGPGTEAFF
TGTGCCAGCAGCTCCCCGCGGGGGCCGGGAACTGAAGCTTTCTTT
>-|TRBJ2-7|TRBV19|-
CASSIGTGDEQYF
TGTGCCAGTAGTATAGGTACGGGTGACGAGCAGTACTTC
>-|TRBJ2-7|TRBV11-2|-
CASSFPRAGEQYF
TGTGCCAGCAGCTTCCCGAGGGCGGGCGAGCAGTACTTC
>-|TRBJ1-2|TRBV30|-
CAWSPGTGGYTF
TGTGCCTGGAGTCCCGGGACTGGGGGCTACACCTTC
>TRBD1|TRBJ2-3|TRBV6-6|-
CASSYGTGTDTQYF
TGTGCCAGCAGCTATGGGACAGGCACAGATACGCAGTATTTT
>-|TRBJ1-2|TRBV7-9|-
CASSSELGGDGYTF
TGTGCCAGCAGCTCCGAGTTGGGGGGTGACGGCTACACCTTC
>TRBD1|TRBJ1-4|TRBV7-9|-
CASSLDRGRTNEKLFF
TGTGCCAGCAGCTTAGACAGGGGGCGAACTAATGAAAAACTGTTTTTT
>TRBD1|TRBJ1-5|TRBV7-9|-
CASSDGQVNQPQHF
TGTGCCAGTTCGGATGGACAGGTCAATCAGCCCCAGCATTTT
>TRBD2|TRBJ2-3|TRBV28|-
CASISGRADTQYF
TGTGCCAGCATCAGCGGGAGGGCGGATACGCAGTATTTT
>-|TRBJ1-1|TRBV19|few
CASSSASTEAFF
TGTGCCAGTAGTTCTGCTAGCACTGAAGCTTTCTTT
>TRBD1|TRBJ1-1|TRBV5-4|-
CASSVGGTGPMNTEAFF
TGTGCCAGCAGCGTGGGGGGGACAGGGCCCATGAACACTGAAGCTTTCTTT
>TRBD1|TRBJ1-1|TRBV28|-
CASKTTGWGTEAFF
TGTGCCAGCAAGACGACAGGGTGGGGTACTGAAGCTTTCTTT
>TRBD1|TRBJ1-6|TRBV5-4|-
CASSLVGQGASPLHF
TGTGCCAGCAGCTTGGTGGGACAGGGGGCTTCACCCCTCCACTTT
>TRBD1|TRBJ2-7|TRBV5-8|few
CASSSTGEHGEQYF
TGTGCCAGCAGCTCGACAGGGGAGCACGGCGAGCAGTACTTC
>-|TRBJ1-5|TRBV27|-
CASSFTLRTVYSNQPQHF
TGTGCCAGCAGTTTCACGCTCCGGACAGTCTATAGCAATCAGCCCCAGCATTTT
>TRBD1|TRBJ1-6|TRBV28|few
CASSPQQGGSPLHF
TGTGCCAGCAGTCCGCAACAGGGGGGTTCACCCCTCCACTTT
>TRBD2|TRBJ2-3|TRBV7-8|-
CASSHSKRGGRDTQYF
TGTGCCAGCAGCCACTCCAAGCGGGGGGGTAGAGATACGCAGTATTTT
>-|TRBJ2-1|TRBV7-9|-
CASSLAGSAINEQFF
TGTGCCAGCAGCTTAGCGGGCAGTGCGATCAATGAGCAGTTCTTC
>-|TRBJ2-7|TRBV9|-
CASSVEGRGDEQYF
TGTGCCAGCAGCGTAGAGGGGCGGGGAGACGAGCAGTACTTC
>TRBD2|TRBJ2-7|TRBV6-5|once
CASSSTSGREQYF
TGTGCCAGCAGTTCGACTAGCGGGAGGGAGCAGTACTTC
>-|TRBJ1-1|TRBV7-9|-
CASSLGEAFEAFF
TGTGCCAGCAGCTTAGGAGAGGCGTTTGAAGCTTTCTTT
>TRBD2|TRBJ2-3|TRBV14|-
CASSQVAGGRTDTQYF
TGTGCCAGCAGCCAGGTAGCGGGGGGCCGCACAGATACGCAGTATTTT
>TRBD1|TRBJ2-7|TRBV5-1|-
CASSPQTGDEQYF
TGCGCCAGCAGCCCACAGACAGGGGACGAGCAGTACTTC
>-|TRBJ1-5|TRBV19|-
CASSISQGRKQPQHF
TGTGCCAGTAGTATTTCTCAGGGTAGGAAGCAGCCCCAGCATTTT
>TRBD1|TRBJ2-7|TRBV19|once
CASSISGTGYEQYF
TGTGCCAGTAGTATAAGTGGGACAGGATACGAGCAGTACTTC
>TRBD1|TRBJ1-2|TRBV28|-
CASSFSDRARYGYTF
TGTGCCAGCAGTTTTTCGGACAGGGCCCGATATGGCTACACCTTC
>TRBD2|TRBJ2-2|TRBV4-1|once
CASSQGGGSPGELFF
TGCGCCAGCAGCCAAGGGGGCGGGAGCCCCGGGGAGCTGTTTTTT
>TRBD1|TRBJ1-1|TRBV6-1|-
CASRRDRLEAFF
TGTGCCAGCAGGAGGGACAGACTTGAAGCTTTCTTT
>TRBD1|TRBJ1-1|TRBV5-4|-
CASSSSFGTDVYTEAFF
TGTGCCAGCAGCTCTTCCTTCGGGACAGACGTTTACACTGAAGCTTTCTTT